This T cell receptor (beta chain) was observed in a study of beta chain features in type 1 diabetes. Study as a whole: The patient and healthy donor groups were comparable for age, gender and cell yields.

There are 14 residues in the CDR3. The V gene's germline CDR1 is SGHVS and CDR2 FQNEAQ. The germline V and J ends were trimmed by 4 bases and 0 bases, with 7 bases remaining between them. The whole isolated RNA underwent reverse transcription, so sequencing captured expressed TCRB transcripts. Profiling relied on immunoSEQ multiplex PCR, and the TCRdb table lists in-frame clones only, not all of them. The sample holds hundreds of thousands of clones; about 30% are singletons and the top ten take around 0.065%. The genes are TRBV7-8 and TRBJ2-1; D uncertain. This TCR came from a man in his late teens or twenties in good health. The sequencing sample was made of naive CD4+ T cells from blood. CDR3 DNA sequence: TGTGCCAGCAGCTGGACCGACTCCTACAATGAGCAGTTCTTC. This sequence encodes CASSWTDSYNEQFF.